The sequence of this T cell receptor (beta chain) was determined in a study of a mutant IDH1 vaccine in newly diagnosed glioma. About the research overall: Onset of vaccination occurred 4-6 weeks following radiotherapy alone, or with temozolomide cycles. Radiotherapy, temozolomide, or both had been given previously, and both were given to most. Regarding the study as a whole: Altogether, around 95% of patients exhibited vaccine-induced immune responses.

Noted time point: week 11, during vaccination. In the vaccine, a single dose held 300 ug of the mutant IDH1 20-mer peptide, along with topical imiquimod. Concerning this clone itself: Its antigen is not identified.

Trimming stripped 5 bases from V and 8 bases from J, with 13 bases between. In germline, CDR1 is SEHNR, CDR2 FQNEAQ (reference sequence). CDR3 length: 13 amino acids. Here immunoSEQ multiplex PCR was the method, and the copy in TCRdb shows in-frame clones only, minus some. The sample consists of some 64,000 clones, about 88% of them appearing once. The genes are TRBV7-9 and TRBJ1-5, with D tentatively TRBD1 (5 bases). This material consisted of PBMCs, taken from a glioma patient whose treatment included an IDH1 peptide vaccine. The receptor comes from a woman aged 45-65 years with glioma. CDR3 sequence: CASSEGQREPQHF. In DNA form, the CDR3 reads TGTGCCAGCAGCGAGGGGCAACGGGAGCCCCAGCATTTT.